Following are 5 T cell receptor beta chains from one sample sequenced in a study of blood T cells in healthy people across ages. Combining a sample-barcoded 5' primer with a J-beta primer mix, a second PCR ran for 7 to 11 cycles. TCRdb passed the 5' RACE reads through MiXCR, listing each CDR3 protein once. This table holds around 1,700,000 distinct CDR3 sequences, roughly 27% found once. The material sequenced was blood. These receptors all come from a woman aged 30 to 39 in good health.

This clonotype was seen a handful of times. In nucleotides, the CDR3 is TGCGCCAGCAGCGCGGGGGATAATTCACCCCTCCACTTT. Its translation: CASSAGDNSPLHF. The chain links TRBV5-1 to TRBJ1-6; D might be TRBD1 (5 bases). Trimming took 4 bases from V and 5 from J, leaving 7 bases between them. This CDR3 has 13 residues. Per germline, CDR1 SGHRS and CDR2 YFSETQ. Complete variable domain (other parts from reference TRBV5-1 and TRBJ1-6): KAGVTQTPRYLIKTRGQQVTLSCSPISGHRSVSWYQQTPGQGLQFLFEYFSETQRNKGNFPGRFSGRQFSNSRSEMNVSTLELGDSALYLCASSAGDNSPLHFGNGTRLTVT.

The V and J genes are TRBV3-1 and TRBJ2-3; 9 nucleotides match TRBD1. V shed 0 bases and J 5 bases; nucleotides not matched to a gene: 6. The germline gives CDR1 LGHDT, CDR2 YNNKEL (reference sequence). The CDR3 is 16 amino acids. For the CDR3, the DNA is TGTGCCAGCAGCCAAGATCGCACAGGGGGCGGAGATACGCAGTATTTT. Its translation: CASSQDRTGGGDTQYF.

This clonotype was observed many times. This rearrangement joins TRBV20-1 to TRBJ1-1; TRBD1 matches 8 bases. CDR1 and CDR2 from the germline V gene are DFQATT and SNEGSKA (reference sequence). V dropped 5 bases and J dropped 3; count of bases not matched to a gene: 2. The CDR3 loop spans 12 amino acids. The CDR3, as DNA: TGCAGTGCTCCGACAGGGGACACTGAAGCTTTCTTT. Amino acids: CSAPTGDTEAFF.

This clonotype was seen a handful of times. V is TRBV10-2 and J is TRBJ1-1, with D tentatively TRBD1 (6 bases). Germline V CDR1 and CDR2: WSHSY, SAAADI. There are 13 residues in the CDR3. Trimming took 8 bases from V and 3 from J, leaving 13 bases between them. In nucleotides, the CDR3 is TGCGCCAGCCCACAGGGTTCGGACACTGAAGCTTTCTTT. Translation gives CASPQGSDTEAFF.

The V and J genes are TRBV29-1 and TRBJ2-3; perhaps TRBD2 as D (6 bases). Trimming stripped 6 bases from V and 10 bases from J, with 26 bases between. The germline gives CDR1 SQVTM, CDR2 ANQGSEA. The CDR3 spans 15 residues. CDR3 sequence reads: CSVVEGWEEADAQYF. Written as DNA, the CDR3 is TGCAGCGTGGTAGAAGGGTGGGAGGAGGCCGATGCGCAGTATTTT.